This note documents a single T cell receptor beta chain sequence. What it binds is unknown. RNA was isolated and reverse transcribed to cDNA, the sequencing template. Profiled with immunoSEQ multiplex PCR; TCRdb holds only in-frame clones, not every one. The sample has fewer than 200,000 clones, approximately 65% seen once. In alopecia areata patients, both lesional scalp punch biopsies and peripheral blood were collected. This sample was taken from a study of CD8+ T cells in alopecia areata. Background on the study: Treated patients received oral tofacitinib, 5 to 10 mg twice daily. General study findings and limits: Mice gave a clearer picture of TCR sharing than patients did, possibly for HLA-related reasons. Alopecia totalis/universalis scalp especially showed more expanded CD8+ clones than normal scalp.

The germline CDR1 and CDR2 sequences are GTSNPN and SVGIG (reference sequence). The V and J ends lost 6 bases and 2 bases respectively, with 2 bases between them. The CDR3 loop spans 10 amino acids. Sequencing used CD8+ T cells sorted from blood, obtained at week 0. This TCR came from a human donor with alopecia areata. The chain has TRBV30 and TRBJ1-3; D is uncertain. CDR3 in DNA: TGTGCCTGTGCTGGAAACACCATATATTTT. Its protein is CACAGNTIYF.